This T cell receptor beta chain is drawn from a study of response to subunit inactivated influenza vaccine. The germline V gene has CDR1 SGHRS and CDR2 YFSETQ. V was shortened by 4 bases and J by 1 base, with 14 bases between the two germline ends. The CDR3 consists of 15 residues. This clonotype came up a few times. TCRdb re-called the RT-PCR reads with MiXCR, one entry per CDR3 protein. This table has about 540,000 distinct CDR3 sequences, under 30% appearing once. The same data also went into a second study, on T cells expressing NK-cell markers. From that report: In generating TCR beta cDNA, 5'RACE template switching with UMIs was used. The sequencing cohort of eight donors included seven HCMV-seropositive individuals and one seronegative individual. These clonotypes also led the CD3+CD56-NKG2C+ fraction in four donors.

This rearrangement joins TRBV5-1 to TRBJ2-5; either TRBD1 or TRBD2 may fit D (6 bases each). The material was CD4+ T cells sorted from PBMCs, obtained about 12 days after vaccination. The sequence was collected from a man aged 45-65 years who received an inactivated influenza vaccine. CDR3 in amino acids: CASSHGGGPQETQYF. In DNA, the CDR3 is TGCGCCAGCAGCCACGGAGGGGGGCCCCAAGAGACCCAGTACTTC.